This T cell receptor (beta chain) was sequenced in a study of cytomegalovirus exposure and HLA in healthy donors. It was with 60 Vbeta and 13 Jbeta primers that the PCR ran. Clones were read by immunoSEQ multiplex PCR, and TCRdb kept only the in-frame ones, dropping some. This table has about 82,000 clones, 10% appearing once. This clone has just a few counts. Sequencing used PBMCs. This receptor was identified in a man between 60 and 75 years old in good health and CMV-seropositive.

The CDR3 sequence: CASSFMVGGSRGSYEQYF. The CDR3 DNA reads TGTGCCAGCAGCTTCATGGTTGGGGGCTCCCGGGGATCCTACGAGCAGTACTTC. V and J are TRBV5-4 and TRBJ2-7, with TRBD1 as a possible D gene (6 bases). This CDR3 spans 18 amino acids. CDR1 SGHNT and CDR2 YYREEE come from the germline V gene (reference sequence). The ends were cut back, 2 bases at V and 1 base at J, with 22 bases in the middle.